Following are 19 T cell receptor beta chains from one sample sequenced in a study of T cell clones after liver transplantation. Sequencing was performed with immunoSEQ multiplex PCR; in TCRdb, only in-frame clones are kept and a portion is missing. The sample has around 60,000 clones; over 55% are singletons. The sequencing used CD4+ T cells from blood, collected before liver transplant. The receptors shown here come from a human donor who received a liver transplant.

The J gene is TRBJ2-3, the V gene TRBV28, with D maybe TRBD1 (5 bases). Trimming took 2 bases from V and 5 from J, leaving 20 bases between them. CDR3 length: 17 residues. Looked up from germline, CDR1 is MDHEN and CDR2 is SYDVKM. CDR3: CASSLQAQGGNRDTQYF. CDR3 sequence (DNA): TGTGCCAGCAGTTTACAGGCCCAGGGTGGGAACAGAGATACGCAGTATTTT.

The CDR3 protein is CASSVHYSSYNEQFF. CDR3 DNA sequence: TGTGCCAGCAGCGTACACTACTCGTCCTACAATGAGCAGTTCTTC. The chain carries TRBV9 and TRBJ2-1; D is unresolved. V was cut by 1 base and J by 1 base, with 9 bases left in between. Germline V gene lookup returns CDR1 SGDLS and CDR2 YYNGEE. There are 15 residues in the CDR3. Full variable domain (missing parts from reference TRBV9 and TRBJ2-1): DSGVTQTPKHLITATGQRVTLRCSPRSGDLSVYWYQQSLDQGLQFLIQYYNGEERAKGNILERFSAQQFPDLHSELNLSSLELGDSALYFCASSVHYSSYNEQFFGPGTRLTVL.

V is TRBV7-3 and J is TRBJ1-1, with D unclear. V was pared by 2 bases and J by 1 base, with 5 bases between. Germline V gene data show CDR1 as SGHTA and CDR2 as FQGTGA. The CDR3 covers 13 residues. CDR3: CASSLQENTEAFF. In DNA, the CDR3 is TGTGCCAGCAGCTTACAGGAGAACACTGAAGCTTTCTTT.

The sample holds a few counts of this clone. V gene TRBV6-1 combines with J gene TRBJ2-7, with TRBD1 matching 8 bases. The CDR3 loop spans 16 amino acids. The trim removed 4 bases at V and 2 bases at J, leaving 10 bases unmatched. Looked up from germline, CDR1 is MNHNS and CDR2 is SASEGT. CDR3 nucleotide sequence: TGTGCCAGCAGTGGGGACAGGTCTTCCGGGACCTACGAGCAGTACTTC. Translation: CASSGDRSSGTYEQYF.

V gene TRBV27 combines with J gene TRBJ1-1; D uncertain. The CDR3 consists of 14 residues. V shed 3 bases and J shed 0 bases, with 8 bases lying between them. Per the germline V gene, CDR1 is MNHEY and CDR2 is SMNVEV (reference sequence). The chain's CDR3 is CASSLMGLNTEAFF. For the CDR3, the DNA is TGTGCCAGCAGTTTGATGGGCCTGAACACTGAAGCTTTCTTT.

This chain joins TRBV2 and TRBJ2-3; 8 bases are shared with TRBD1. Germline V gene lookup returns CDR1 SNHLY and CDR2 FYNNEI. V trimming: 2 bases; J trimming: 1 base; junction bases outside the gene matches: 11. This CDR3 contains 18 residues. The CDR3 coding sequence is TGTGCCAGCAGTGAAAGGGGGGCGGGGACAGGACGCACAGATACGCAGTATTTT. This codes for CASSERGAGTGRTDTQYF.

This chain links TRBV6-5 with TRBJ1-2; D might be TRBD1 (5 bases). Between the trimmed V and J ends, which lost 5 bases and 5 bases, there was a span of 15 bases. CDR1 is MNHEY, CDR2 SVGAGI, per germline. This CDR3 is 14 amino acids long. Here the CDR3 DNA reads TGTGCCAGCAGTCAGACAGCAAGACCTTATGGCTACACCTTC. It encodes CASSQTARPYGYTF.

This chain joins TRBV11-3 and TRBJ2-1; 8 bases match TRBD2. Germline assignment: CDR1 SGHNT and CDR2 YENEEA. The CDR3 contains 16 residues. J lost 8 bases, V lost 5 bases, and 14 bases had no gene match. DNA for the CDR3: TGTGCCAGCAGCCCCGGAGGGGGGGGGCGGGGGGATGAGCAGTTCTTC. Protein product: CASSPGGGGRGDEQFF.

This clone was recorded many times. The chain has TRBV30 and TRBJ2-7, with D perhaps TRBD1 (5 bases). In germline, CDR1 is GTSNPN, CDR2 SVGIG (reference sequence). The germline V and J ends were trimmed by 3 bases and 2 bases, with 26 bases remaining between them. This CDR3 is built from 18 residues. The CDR3 loop is CAWSRLRGLAGITYEQYF. Here the CDR3 DNA reads TGTGCCTGGAGCCGTCTTCGAGGCCTGGCAGGGATAACCTACGAGCAGTACTTC.

The chain is built from TRBV5-8 and TRBJ2-3, with 8 bases fitting TRBD2. Losses at the gene ends were 0 bases for V and 4 bases for J; bases not matched to a gene: 7. CDR1 and CDR2 from the germline V gene are SGHTS and YDEGEE. This CDR3 is 16 amino acids long. CDR3 in DNA: TGTGCCAGCAGCTTGGGTACGGGGGGGTCAGCAGATACGCAGTATTTT. This encodes CASSLGTGGSADTQYF.

The chain links TRBV11-3 to TRBJ2-1; no clear D gene. Trimming cost V 11 bases and J 7 bases, with 12 bases left between them. Germline V CDR1 and CDR2: SGHNT, YENEEA. CDR3 size: 11 residues. CDR3 nucleotide sequence: TGTGCCTCTGGAAGAGGAAATGAGCAGTTCTTC. It specifies CASGRGNEQFF.

The chain carries TRBV5-1 and TRBJ1-1, with D unresolved. Trimming shortened V by 2 bases and J by 2 bases, and 10 bases separated the two germline ends. Germline-derived CDR1 and CDR2 are SGHRS and YFSETQ. The CDR3 length is 14 residues. CDR3 loop: CASSFDGANTEAFF. The CDR3 DNA reads TGCGCCAGCAGCTTTGACGGAGCTAACACTGAAGCTTTCTTT.

This rearrangement joins TRBV27 to TRBJ2-1; 9 bases are shared with TRBD2. Per germline, CDR1 MNHEY and CDR2 SMNVEV (reference sequence). Trimming took 5 bases from V and 5 from J; bases not matched to a gene: 10. The CDR3 is 16 amino acids. The CDR3 spells CASSIVSGGPHNEQFF. The CDR3 DNA reads as TGTGCCAGCAGTATTGTTAGCGGGGGCCCACACAATGAGCAGTTCTTC.

V gene TRBV5-1 combines with J gene TRBJ1-5, with D unclear. The CDR3 covers 14 residues. The germline V gene has CDR1 SGHRS and CDR2 YFSETQ. Trimming shortened V by 0 bases and J by 3 bases, and 7 bases separated the two germline ends. The DNA of the CDR3 is TGCGCCAGCAGCTTGGACGGACTCAATCAGCCCCAGCATTTT. Translated: CASSLDGLNQPQHF.

This clone was recorded a few times. The chain has TRBV30 and TRBJ1-6; D not resolved. The ends were cut back, 0 bases at V and 7 bases at J, with 10 bases in the middle. CDR1 GTSNPN and CDR2 SVGIG come from the germline V gene (reference sequence). This CDR3 has 14 residues. The CDR3 DNA reads TGTGCCTGGAGTGTACAAGGCGGGAATTCACCCCTCCACTTT. This sequence encodes CAWSVQGGNSPLHF.

The chain combines TRBV18 with TRBJ1-3; 8 bases line up with TRBD1. The V and J ends lost 1 base and 2 bases, in that order; junction bases with no gene match: 4. Germline V gene sequence: CDR1 KGHSH, CDR2 LQKENI. This CDR3 has 16 amino acids. CDR3 region: CASSPRQGKTGNTIYF. CDR3 bases: TGTGCCAGCTCACCACGACAGGGGAAAACTGGAAACACCATATATTTT.

This clone was recorded a few times. This chain joins TRBV5-1 and TRBJ2-3, with 9 bases aligning to TRBD2. The CDR3 is 15 residues long. J lost 3 bases, V lost 5 bases, and 7 bases had no gene match. The germline V gene encodes CDR1 SGHRS and CDR2 YFSETQ. The CDR3 protein is CASSYDSGGTDTQYF. In DNA, the CDR3 is TGCGCCAGCAGTTACGATAGCGGGGGAACAGATACGCAGTATTTT.

This clone was seen once. This chain connects TRBV28 to TRBJ2-6; D possibly corresponds to TRBD1 (5 bases). The CDR3 runs to 16 residues. Germline CDR1 MDHEN, CDR2 SYDVKM. The V gene lost 4 bases and the J gene lost 1 base, with 11 bases spanning the gap. The CDR3 is CASSSQGGSGANVLTF. In DNA, the CDR3 is TGTGCCAGCAGTTCCCAGGGTGGGTCTGGGGCCAACGTCCTGACTTTC.

In this sample, this clone turned up a few times. This chain joins TRBV7-2 and TRBJ1-3; D not resolved. This CDR3 has 16 residues. With 1 base removed from V and 0 bases from J, the gap between germline ends came to 10 bases. The germline gives CDR1 SGHTA, CDR2 FQGNSA. CDR3 amino acids: CASSLGPPSSGNTIYF. CDR3 nucleotides: TGTGCCAGCAGCTTAGGGCCGCCTAGCTCTGGAAACACCATATATTTT.